A selection of T cell receptor beta chains follows, all from one sample in a study of T cells in Graves' hyperthyroidism and ophthalmopathy. TCRdb passed the multiplex PCR reads through MiXCR, listing each CDR3 protein once. Here the sample spans around 250,000 distinct CDR3 sequences, 14% to 15% being singletons. The sequenced sample was blood. The source of these receptors is a woman in her 40s with Graves' hyperthyroidism that later progressed to Graves' ophthalmopathy. Both conserved end residues are part of each CDR3. A D gene is named only where the DNA matches it firmly. Clone size is not always given. Where it is, it says once, few, many or a class for expanded clones.

d_call cdr3_length j_call clone_size v_call cdr3_nt cdr3_aa
. 15 TRBJ2-3 . TRBV20-1 TGCAGTGCTAGAGGTGCGGCTAGCGGCACAGATACGCAGTATTTT CSARGAASGTDTQYF
. 14 TRBJ2-7 many TRBV28 TGTGCCAGCAGCCCCAGAAAGCACTCCTACGAGCAGTACTTC CASSPRKHSYEQYF
TRBD2 17 TRBJ2-3 . TRBV7-9 TGTGCCAGCAGCTCCACCGGACTAGCGGGAGTCGGAGATACGCAGTATTTT CASSSTGLAGVGDTQYF
TRBD1 15 TRBJ1-2 few TRBV4-2 TGTGCCAGCAGCCCGGGACAGGGGGTTTACTATGGCTACACCTTC CASSPGQGVYYGYTF
. 12 TRBJ2-3 many TRBV27 TGTGCCAGCAGTGAATCACTAATTACGCAGTATTTT CASSESLITQYF
. 12 TRBJ2-7 many TRBV30 TGTGCCTGGAGTCCCGGGACGAGCGAGCAGTACTTC CAWSPGTSEQYF
TRBD2 15 TRBJ2-1 many TRBV9 TGTGCCAGCAGCGCGACCGGGACTAGATTCCATGAGCAGTTCTTC CASSATGTRFHEQFF
TRBD2 16 TRBJ2-1 . TRBV4-1 TGCGCCAGCAGCCAAGAACAAGCGGGAGCTCGAAATGAGCAGTTCTTC CASSQEQAGARNEQFF
. 12 TRBJ2-7 many TRBV2 TGTGCCAGCAACACAGCTACCTACGAGCAGTACTTC CASNTATYEQYF
. 15 TRBJ1-4 . TRBV12-3/TRBV12-4 TGTGCCAGCAGGTCTCCAGGGACAACTAATGAAAAACTGTTTTTT CASRSPGTTNEKLFF
TRBD1 16 TRBJ2-5 . TRBV30 TGTGCCTGGTCAGGGACAGGGCCGTTATACGAAGAGACCCAGTACTTC CAWSGTGPLYEETQYF
. 16 TRBJ2-1 many TRBV20-1 TGCAGTGCTAACATTGCCGGACCCCGCACGTACAATGAGCAGTTCTTC CSANIAGPRTYNEQFF
. 13 TRBJ2-1 . TRBV24-1 TGTGCCACCAGTGAGGCGCGAGGGTATGAGCAGTTCTTC CATSEARGYEQFF
TRBD2 20 TRBJ2-1 many TRBV2 TGTGCCAGCAGTGAGCCCCGGACTAGCGGGCCGGTAAGCTCCTACAATGAGCAGTTCTTC CASSEPRTSGPVSSYNEQFF
TRBD2 18 TRBJ2-2 few TRBV7-9 TGTGCCAACAGCGATAGTAGCGGGCGTAGTTTCAACACCGGGGAGCTGTTTTTT CANSDSSGRSFNTGELFF
TRBD2 17 TRBJ2-5 many TRBV6-1 TGTGCCAGCAGTAACACTAGCGGGAGGTATCAGGGAGAGACCCAGTACTTC CASSNTSGRYQGETQYF
. 16 TRBJ2-1 many TRBV28 TGTGCCAGCAGTTTATGGTCGCCGTCCTCCTACAATGAGCAGTTCTTC CASSLWSPSSYNEQFF
. 15 TRBJ1-2 many TRBV9 TGTGCCAGCAGCGTAGCTCTATTCGGAGGTTATGGCTACACCTTC CASSVALFGGYGYTF
. 15 TRBJ2-3 . TRBV25-1 TGTGCCAGCAGTGAAAAATCTGGGACTTCAAATACGCAGTATTTT CASSEKSGTSNTQYF
. 12 TRBJ2-7 few TRBV19 TGTGCCAGTAGTACCCGGGACTCCGAGCAGTACTTC CASSTRDSEQYF
. 14 TRBJ1-6 many TRBV5-1 TGCGCCAGCAGCGAACAGGTCGGGGGGTCACCCCTCCACTTT CASSEQVGGSPLHF
. 16 TRBJ1-5 few TRBV20-1 TGCAGTGCTACACATATCCGGGGGGCAAGCAATCAGCCCCAGCATTTT CSATHIRGASNQPQHF
. 14 TRBJ2-2 many TRBV12-3/TRBV12-4 TGTGCCAGCAGCGTTTTCCAGGGGTCCGGGGAGCTGTTTTTT CASSVFQGSGELFF
. 15 TRBJ2-3 few TRBV5-1 TGCGCCAGCAGCCGGAGGGGGGCCACCGGGACCCCGCAGTATTTT CASSRRGATGTPQYF
TRBD2 15 TRBJ2-7 many TRBV6-1 TGTGCCAGCAGGGGGAGGGGTGGGGGATCCTACGAGCAGTACTTC CASRGRGGGSYEQYF
. 19 TRBJ2-3 many TRBV28 TGTGCCAGCAGTTTACATATCCCGAGCGGGCGGTCTAGCACAGATACGCAGTATTTT CASSLHIPSGRSSTDTQYF
TRBD1 14 TRBJ1-1 many TRBV28 TGTGCCAGCAGTTTATACAGGGGGCAGACTGAAGCTTTCTTT CASSLYRGQTEAFF
. 14 TRBJ2-4 many TRBV2 TGTGCCAGCAGTGACAGGCTAACTAAAAACATTCAGTACTTC CASSDRLTKNIQYF
. 12 TRBJ2-7 . TRBV19 TGTGCCAGTAGTGACTGGGGCGACGAGCAGTACTTC CASSDWGDEQYF
. 14 TRBJ2-3 many TRBV4-1 TGCGCCAGCAGCCAGATTATTCGCTCAGATACGCAGTATTTT CASSQIIRSDTQYF
. 16 TRBJ1-2 many TRBV10-2 TGCGCCAGCAGTGAGTTTCAGGCCCCAAAGAACTATGGCTACACCTTC CASSEFQAPKNYGYTF
TRBD2 13 TRBJ2-7 many TRBV2 TGTGCCAGCAAGGGACTAGGACACTACGAGCAGTACTTC CASKGLGHYEQYF
. 14 TRBJ2-1 many TRBV7-3 TGTGCCAGCAGCTTAAACCCAGGACCCAATGAGCAGTTCTTC CASSLNPGPNEQFF
. 13 TRBJ2-5 many TRBV10-3 TGTGCCATCAGTGAGTCAGGAGGTGAGACCCAGTACTTC CAISESGGETQYF
TRBD1 15 TRBJ1-2 many TRBV27 TGTGCCAGCAGTTGGGGGACAGGGTTCGGCTATGGCTACACCTTC CASSWGTGFGYGYTF
. 12 TRBJ2-3 many TRBV20-1 TGCAGTGCTAGTTGGACCACAGATACGCAGTATTTT CSASWTTDTQYF
. 15 TRBJ2-7 many TRBV3-1 TGTGCCAGCAGCCAAGAATTCAGCACTAGCAACGAGCAGTACTTC CASSQEFSTSNEQYF
. 17 TRBJ2-1 . TRBV5-4 TGTGCCAGCAGCTTGGCCGGGGCTAGGAGATCCTACAATGAGCAGTTCTTC CASSLAGARRSYNEQFF
TRBD2 18 TRBJ2-2 many TRBV6-1 TGTGCCAGCAGCTTAGCGGGAGGGAACTCCCATTACACCGGGGAGCTGTTTTTT CASSLAGGNSHYTGELFF
. 13 TRBJ2-1 many TRBV20-1 TGCAGTGCCCATGGGGGCTCTTACAATGAGCAGTTCTTC CSAHGGSYNEQFF
. 12 TRBJ2-1 few TRBV5-6 TGTGCCAGCAGCCCCGGGCATGATGAGCAGTTCTTC CASSPGHDEQFF
. 14 TRBJ2-1 few TRBV5-1 TGCGCCAGCAGCTTGGTGGCCAGTAACAATGAGCAGTTCTTC CASSLVASNNEQFF
. 16 TRBJ2-1 many TRBV14 TGTGCCAGCAGCCAAGATGAGTACCCCTGGGAGGATGAGCAGTTCTTC CASSQDEYPWEDEQFF
TRBD1 13 TRBJ2-1 . TRBV19 TGTGCCAGTAGTAAGGGGACAGGGGGCGGGGAGTTCTTC CASSKGTGGGEFF
. 13 TRBJ2-3 . TRBV20-1 TGCAGTGCTAGAGATGGGGGCTACGATACGCAGTATTTT CSARDGGYDTQYF
. 13 TRBJ1-4 many TRBV29-1 TGCAGCGCGCAGGGTGAAACTAATGAAAAACTGTTTTTT CSAQGETNEKLFF
TRBD2 16 TRBJ2-1 many TRBV12-3/TRBV12-4 TGTGCCAGCAGTTTACGTGGCGGGAGGCGTAACAATGAGCAGTTCTTC CASSLRGGRRNNEQFF